One sample yielded the 30 T cell receptor beta chains listed below, sequenced in a study of CD8 T cells in ankylosing spondylitis. TCRdb itself ran the 5' RACE reads through MiXCR, one entry per CDR3 protein. The sample lists about 240,000 distinct CDR3 sequences; less than 10% were seen once. Sequenced sample: blood, either unsorted or a sorted T cell fraction (not recorded which). The receptors here all came from a male donor with ankylosing spondylitis or in good health (not recorded which).

This clonotype was seen just once. V is TRBV2 and J is TRBJ2-7; no definite D call. The CDR3 has 12 residues. Germline V gene sequence: CDR1 SNHLY, CDR2 FYNNEI. V was clipped by 5 bases and J by 6 bases, with 11 bases between them. The CDR3 loop is CASSPGPLEQYF. Here the CDR3 DNA reads TGTGCCAGCAGTCCGGGCCCCCTCGAGCAGTACTTC.

The V call is TRBV5-4, the J call TRBJ2-1; D is uncertain. This CDR3 contains 16 residues. In germline, CDR1 is SGHNT, CDR2 YYREEE (reference sequence). V was shortened by 0 bases and J by 0 bases, with 10 bases between the two germline ends. The DNA for the CDR3 is TGTGCCAGCAGCTTGGAAGTGTCTAGCTCCTACAATGAGCAGTTCTTC. It translates to CASSLEVSSSYNEQFF.

The sample holds many counts of this clonotype. This chain links TRBV12-3 or TRBV12-4 with TRBJ2-7, with TRBD2 identical over 13 bases. V lost 5 bases, J lost 2 bases, and 3 bases stayed unmatched. This CDR3 has 15 residues. The CDR3 sequence: CASSPGTSGAYEQYF. The CDR3 DNA is TGTGCCAGCAGTCCCGGGACTAGCGGGGCCTACGAGCAGTACTTC.

In regard to this clonotype: No conserved phenylalanine or tryptophan is present at the end of the CDR3, so a read error is the likely explanation. This chain uses TRBV5-6 with TRBJ2-7, with D unresolved. The V end lost 4 bases, the J end lost 2 bases, and 4 bases lay between the germline ends. Germline loops: CDR1 SGHDT, CDR2 YYEEEE. The CDR3 is 11 residues long. The CDR3 reads CASSTPYEQYY. DNA for the CDR3: TGTGCCAGCAGCACACCCTACGAGCAGTACTAC.

As regards this clonotype: A read error may be the cause here, since a much bigger clone is one base away. V usage is TRBV5-1 and J usage is TRBJ2-1; D may correspond to TRBD1 or TRBD2 (5 bases each). The germline CDR1 and CDR2 sequences are SGHRS and YFSETQ. This CDR3 region has 14 residues. Trimming removed 0 bases at V and 9 bases at J, with 13 bases between. The CDR3 region has the DNA TGCGCCAGCAGCTTGGGTACCGGGGCCGTTGAGCAGTTCTTC. Encoded protein: CASSLGTGAVEQFF.

The chain recombines TRBV6-2 or TRBV6-3 with TRBJ2-3; 14 bases line up with TRBD2. V was clipped by 0 bases and J by 4 bases; unmatched bases: 6. The germline V gene has CDR1 MNHEY and CDR2 SVGEGT. The CDR3 sequence is 18 residues long. CDR3 DNA sequence: TGTGCCAGCAGTTACTCGACTAGCGGGAGGGCCCCCCCAGATACGCAGTATTTT. Protein sequence: CASSYSTSGRAPPDTQYF.

This clonotype showed up many times. The chain has TRBV5-5 and TRBJ2-1; D is perhaps TRBD2 (5 bases). Germline assignment: CDR1 SGHKS and CDR2 YYEKEE (reference sequence). CDR3 length: 14 residues. The V end lost 2 bases, the J end lost 0 bases, and 6 bases lay between the germline ends. The CDR3 nucleotides read TGTGCCAGCAGCTTTCGGGGCTCCTACAATGAGCAGTTCTTC. Amino acids: CASSFRGSYNEQFF.

The chain carries TRBV7-8 and TRBJ2-1, with D possibly being TRBD2 (6 bases). The CDR3 contains 16 residues. Germline V gene data show CDR1 as SGHVS and CDR2 as FQNEAQ. Trimming shortened V by 4 bases and J by 0 bases, and 13 bases separated the two germline ends. The CDR3 nucleotides are TGTGCCAGCAGCTCCCAGCGGGTAAGCTCCTACAATGAGCAGTTCTTC. Encoded protein: CASSSQRVSSYNEQFF.

This clonotype was detected many times. V is TRBV6-2 or TRBV6-3 and J is TRBJ1-1, with 10 bases lining up with TRBD1. CDR1 and CDR2 (germline): MNHEY, SVGEGT. Trimming at V came to 6 bases and at J to 12 bases, leaving 7 bases not matched to a gene. The CDR3 runs 12 residues. CDR3 nucleotide sequence: TGTGCCAGCAGAGCACCGGGACAGGGGACTTTCTTT. Its translation is CASRAPGQGTFF.

This clonotype was detected many times. The gene calls are TRBV29-1 and TRBJ2-1; 7 bases fit TRBD2. The CDR3 contains 11 residues. V lost 7 bases to trimming and J lost 10 bases; unmatched junction nucleotides: 7. Germline values: CDR1 SQVTM, CDR2 ANQGSEA. CDR3 sequence: CSAWGGNEQFF. The CDR3 DNA reads TGCAGCGCTTGGGGGGGGAACGAGCAGTTCTTC.

This clonotype came up many times. J is TRBJ1-1 and V is TRBV20-1, with D possibly TRBD1 on 5 matching bases. This CDR3 is built from 13 residues. CDR1 and CDR2 (germline): DFQATT, SNEGSKA (reference sequence). The V and J ends lost 6 bases and 2 bases respectively, with 13 bases between them. This chain's CDR3 is CSATLTVNTEAFF. The DNA of the CDR3 is TGCAGTGCCACACTGACAGTTAACACTGAAGCTTTCTTT.

V gene TRBV18 combines with J gene TRBJ1-2; D is ambiguous. Germline CDR1 reads KGHSH; CDR2 reads LQKENI. CDR3 size: 11 residues. V shed 0 bases and J shed 8 bases, with 4 bases lying between them. The CDR3 DNA sequence: TGTGCCAGCTCACCACCGGGGGGCTACACCTTC. The encoded protein is CASSPPGGYTF.

This clonotype was observed at least ten times. The rearrangement uses TRBV29-1 and TRBJ2-3; TRBD2 aligns across 8 bases. The CDR3 runs 13 residues. Losses at the gene ends were 7 bases for V and 2 bases for J; bases not matched to a gene: 5. Germline V gene lookup returns CDR1 SQVTM and CDR2 ANQGSEA. In DNA, the CDR3 is TGCAGCGGAGTAGCGGGAAACACAGATACGCAGTATTTT. Translating it yields CSGVAGNTDTQYF.

This clonotype was found many times. This chain joins TRBV7-2 and TRBJ2-1, with D hard to call. V shed 6 bases and J shed 9 bases, with 12 bases lying between them. CDR3 length: 12 residues. Germline CDR1 and CDR2: SGHTA and FQGNSA. CDR3 region: CASRSQTAEQFF. CDR3 coding DNA: TGTGCCAGCAGGTCACAGACTGCTGAGCAGTTCTTC.

This clonotype was counted ten times or more. The chain recombines TRBV7-2 with TRBJ2-2, with 7 positions matching TRBD1. Germline V gene sequence: CDR1 SGHTA, CDR2 FQGNSA. This CDR3 is 15 amino acids long. The V segment lost 5 bases and the J segment 4 bases; nucleotides outside the gene matches: 7. The chain's CDR3 is CASSPRTGVTGELFF. CDR3 sequence (DNA): TGTGCCAGCAGCCCCCGGACAGGAGTCACCGGGGAGCTGTTTTTT.

This clonotype has at least ten counts. The chain uses TRBV29-1 and TRBJ2-1; D remains unclear. The CDR3 is 10 amino acids. Germline V CDR1 and CDR2: SQVTM, ANQGSEA. The V and J ends lost 7 bases and 6 bases respectively, with 7 bases between them. Here the CDR3 reads CSGGSNEQFF. The CDR3 DNA reads TGCAGCGGCGGTAGCAATGAGCAGTTCTTC.

This clonotype has ten or more counts. The chain recombines TRBV7-3 with TRBJ2-1; 12 nucleotides match TRBD2. CDR1 is SGHTA and CDR2 is FQGTGA in the germline V gene. The trim removed 4 bases at V and 4 bases at J, leaving 2 bases unmatched. There are 15 residues in the CDR3. In DNA form, the CDR3 reads TGTGCCAGCAGCTCCGGACTAGCGGGGTACAATGAGCAGTTCTTC. It codes for CASSSGLAGYNEQFF. Complete variable domain (other parts from reference TRBV7-3 and TRBJ2-1): GAGVSQTPSNKVTEKGKYVELRCDPISGHTALYWYRQSLGQGPEFLIYFQGTGAADDSGLPNDRFFAVRPEGSVSTLKIQRTERGDSAVYLCASSSGLAGYNEQFFGPGTRLTVL.

This clonotype was observed a few times. The chain joins TRBV20-1 to TRBJ2-7; either TRBD1 or TRBD2 may supply D (7 bases each). The CDR3 has 12 amino acids. Trimming took 6 bases from V and 3 from J, leaving 12 bases between them. Germline values: CDR1 DFQATT, CDR2 SNEGSKA (reference sequence). The CDR3 DNA is TGCAGTGCCTCAGGGGGGGACTACGAGCAGTACTTC. This encodes CSASGGDYEQYF.

This clonotype was seen repeatedly, ten times or more. V usage is TRBV10-2 and J usage is TRBJ1-6; a weak D match, TRBD1 (6 bases). CDR1 and CDR2 (germline): WSHSY, SAAADI. With 8 bases removed from V and 7 bases from J, the gap between germline ends came to 12 bases. The CDR3 covers 13 residues. DNA for the CDR3: TGCGCCAGCCGCAGGGGAGGCAATTCACCCCTCCACTTT. Its translation: CASRRGGNSPLHF.

This clonotype showed up just a few times. The chain links TRBV12-3 or TRBV12-4 to TRBJ2-1, with D possibly TRBD2 on 7 matching bases. Trimming cost V 6 bases and J 4 bases, with 16 bases left between them. This CDR3 contains 15 residues. CDR3 in amino acids: CASRDGGGVYNEQFF. The CDR3, as DNA: TGTGCCAGCAGGGATGGAGGGGGGGTGTACAATGAGCAGTTCTTC.

The chain links TRBV7-2 to TRBJ2-1, with TRBD1 as a possible D gene (8 bases). Trimming left V 1 base short and J 6 bases short, with 13 bases between. This CDR3 comprises 15 residues. Germline V CDR1 and CDR2: SGHTA, FQGNSA. CDR3 sequence reads: CASSLGQGRGNEQFF. In DNA, the CDR3 is TGTGCCAGCAGCTTAGGACAGGGGAGGGGCAATGAGCAGTTCTTC.

The chain links TRBV5-1 to TRBJ2-7; TRBD2 agrees at 11 bases. The CDR3 has 18 amino acids. Unmatched junction bases numbered 17, after V lost 4 bases and J lost 5 bases. Germline V CDR1 and CDR2: SGHRS, YFSETQ. CDR3 sequence: CASSPRGLAGAPFDEQYF. The CDR3 DNA reads as TGCGCCAGCAGCCCCCGAGGACTAGCGGGTGCCCCATTCGACGAGCAGTACTTC.

This clonotype showed up many times. The chain combines TRBV7-2 with TRBJ2-2; no definite D call. CDR1 and CDR2 (germline): SGHTA, FQGNSA. V was pared by 1 base and J by 6 bases, with 3 bases between. The CDR3 has 12 residues. CDR3 sequence (DNA): TGTGCCAGCAGCTTAGTGTCCGGGGAGCTGTTTTTT. Translating it yields CASSLVSGELFF.

The CDR3 DNA reads as TGTGCCATCAGTGATGGCCCTCCCCGCACAGATACGCAGTATTTT. This translates into CAISDGPPRTDTQYF. The chain uses TRBV10-3 and TRBJ2-3; D unclear. The CDR3 covers 15 residues. The germline V gene encodes CDR1 ENHRY and CDR2 SYGVKD. V lost 3 bases and J 1 base, leaving 11 bases between the germline ends.

This clonotype was detected ten times or more. The chain is built from TRBV16 and TRBJ2-2, with D hard to call. Germline V CDR1 and CDR2: KGHSY, FQNENV. This CDR3 contains 15 residues. Trimming cost V 0 bases and J 3 bases, with 8 bases left between them. The CDR3 coding sequence is TGTGCCAGCAGCCAATCGGCAAGAGACACCGGGGAGCTGTTTTTT. Translating it yields CASSQSARDTGELFF.

This clonotype was detected many times. The V gene is TRBV20-1, the J gene TRBJ1-2; 9 positions match TRBD1. The germline CDR1 and CDR2 sequences are DFQATT and SNEGSKA (reference sequence). The V and J ends lost 0 bases and 5 bases, in that order; junction bases with no gene match: 4. This CDR3 region has 14 residues. CDR3: CSARDRDRVYGYTF. The CDR3 bases are TGCAGTGCTAGAGATCGGGACAGGGTTTATGGCTACACCTTC.

In its sample, this clonotype was seen many times. The chain is built from TRBV20-1 and TRBJ2-1; D is uncertain. V was cut by 2 bases and J by 0 bases, with 8 bases left in between. Germline lookup yields CDR1 DFQATT and CDR2 SNEGSKA (reference sequence). The CDR3 runs 14 residues. CDR3 DNA: TGCAGTGCTAGAATAGCTGCCTCCTACAATGAGCAGTTCTTC. It specifies CSARIAASYNEQFF.

This clonotype was seen a few times. This sequence joins TRBV5-5 and TRBJ2-4; no clear D gene. Trimming stripped 3 bases from V and 6 bases from J, with 7 bases between. Germline V gene lookup returns CDR1 SGHKS and CDR2 YYEKEE (reference sequence). The CDR3 contains 12 residues. In DNA, the CDR3 is TGTGCCAGCAGCTCGGGCGGAAACATTCAGTACTTC. It encodes CASSSGGNIQYF.

Ten or more counts support this clonotype. The chain uses TRBV4-1 and TRBJ2-3; 9 nucleotides agree with TRBD1. Germline CDR1 and CDR2: MGHRA and YSYEKL. The J segment lost 6 bases and the V segment lost 2 bases, leaving 15 bases of the junction unmatched. This CDR3 spans 18 amino acids. The CDR3 sequence: CASSQPIERGTGRDTQYF. The DNA for the CDR3 is TGCGCCAGCAGCCAACCCATCGAGAGAGGGACAGGGAGGGATACGCAGTATTTT.

In its sample, this clonotype was seen a few times. V is TRBV7-2 and J is TRBJ2-7, with 9 bases matching TRBD1. Germline CDR1 and CDR2: SGHTA and FQGNSA. Trimming cost V 5 bases and J 6 bases; bases outside gene matches: 11. The length of the CDR3 is 15 residues. The chain's CDR3 is CASSHTLGQGFEQYF. The CDR3 DNA is TGTGCCAGCAGCCACACCCTGGGACAGGGTTTCGAGCAGTACTTC.